Listed below are T cell receptor beta chains from one sample, sequenced in a study of blood T cell repertoires in COVID-19. Method: immunoSEQ multiplex PCR; TCRdb's copy keeps in-frame clones and lacks some. The table lists under 350,000 clones, around 92% of them singletons. What was sequenced was PBMCs or T cells enriched from blood (not recorded which). Receptors were obtained from a woman aged 55-75 years who had recovered from COVID-19. Each CDR3 is given with its conserved first and last residue. D genes are given only for firm matches. Size is stated for part of the rows, as once, few or many counts, or as a class when the clone is expanded.

d_gene,v_gene,abundance,j_gene,CDR3aa,CDR3nt
TRBD2,TRBV18,NA,TRBJ2-1,CASSLTSGDNEQFF,TGTGCCAGCTCACTGACTAGCGGGGACAATGAGCAGTTCTTC
NA,TRBV29-1,NA,TRBJ1-1,CSVVAVQGTEAFF,TGCAGCGTTGTGGCCGTACAGGGTACTGAAGCTTTCTTT
NA,TRBV7-8,NA,TRBJ2-1,CASKRGNEQFF,TGTGCCAGTAAACGAGGGAATGAGCAGTTCTTC
NA,TRBV10-1,NA,TRBJ1-3,CASSASTGIGNTIYF,TGCGCCAGCAGTGCCTCGACGGGGATTGGAAACACCATATATTTT
TRBD1,TRBV9,NA,TRBJ2-2,CASSPRGTGFTGELFF,TGTGCCAGCAGCCCCCGGGGGACAGGCTTTACCGGGGAGCTGTTTTTT
NA,TRBV7-2,few,TRBJ1-2,CASTLGGGYYGYTF,TGTGCCAGCACCTTGGGGGGGGGCTACTATGGCTACACCTTC
TRBD1,TRBV28,NA,TRBJ1-2,CASRGTAFLRGGYTF,TGTGCCAGCAGGGGGACAGCTTTCCTCAGGGGAGGCTACACCTTC
NA,TRBV5-1,NA,TRBJ1-2,CASSQGLLYGYTF,TGCGCCAGCAGCCAGGGACTTCTCTATGGCTACACCTTC
NA,TRBV6-5,NA,TRBJ2-4,CASSYGQLAKNIQYF,TGTGCCAGCAGTTACGGGCAGCTAGCCAAAAACATTCAGTACTTC
NA,TRBV10-1,NA,TRBJ2-7,CASSGQGTGYEQYF,TGCGCCAGCAGTGGGCAGGGGACGGGGTACGAGCAGTACTTC
TRBD1,TRBV2,NA,TRBJ2-7,CASSHDRGLYEQYF,TGTGCCAGCAGTCACGACAGGGGGCTGTACGAGCAGTACTTC
NA,TRBV5-1,NA,TRBJ1-1,CASGWASENTEAFF,TGCGCCAGCGGGTGGGCCAGTGAGAACACTGAAGCTTTCTTT
NA,TRBV5-1,NA,TRBJ1-2,CASSLVGVGNYGYTF,TGCGCCAGCAGCTTGGTGGGAGTAGGAAACTATGGCTACACCTTC
NA,TRBV27,NA,TRBJ2-7,CASSQSRVLYEQYF,TGTGCCAGCAGCCAATCCCGGGTTCTCTACGAGCAGTACTTC
NA,TRBV7-3,NA,TRBJ2-7,CASSPGGLYYEQYF,TGTGCCAGCAGTCCCGGCGGACTCTACTACGAGCAGTACTTC
NA,TRBV7-9,NA,TRBJ1-5,CASSLGSQRGMSQPQHF,TGTGCCAGCAGCTTAGGCAGCCAGAGAGGGATGAGTCAGCCCCAGCATTTT
TRBD1,TRBV19,NA,TRBJ2-1,CASSTSGQGSYNEQFF,TGTGCCAGTAGTACCTCCGGACAGGGCTCCTACAATGAGCAGTTCTTC
NA,TRBV12-3/TRBV12-4,NA,TRBJ2-1,CASSRYNEQFF,TGTGCCAGCAGTCGCTACAATGAGCAGTTCTTC
NA,TRBV12-3/TRBV12-4,NA,TRBJ1-5,CASSLRPNQPQHF,TGTGCCAGCAGTTTACGTCCGAATCAGCCCCAGCATTTT
TRBD2,TRBV9,NA,TRBJ2-7,CASSVASSGLYEQYF,TGTGCCAGCAGCGTAGCTTCTAGCGGCCTCTACGAGCAGTACTTC
TRBD1,TRBV29-1,NA,TRBJ1-2,CSFWDSINYGYTF,TGCAGCTTTTGGGACAGCATAAACTATGGCTACACCTTC
TRBD1,TRBV3-1/TRBV3-2,once,TRBJ1-1,CASSKGTGGASAFF,TGTGCCAGCAGCAAGGGGACAGGGGGCGCGAGCGCTTTCTTT
TRBD2,TRBV30,NA,TRBJ2-2,CAWSPFGGGGTGELFF,TGTGCCTGGAGTCCATTTGGCGGGGGTGGCACCGGGGAGCTGTTTTTT
TRBD2,TRBV5-1,NA,TRBJ2-7,CASRQTSGGDEQYF,TGCGCCAGCAGACAAACTAGCGGAGGAGACGAGCAGTACTTC
NA,TRBV5-1,NA,TRBJ2-5,CASSYTVQETQYF,TGCGCCAGCAGTTATACAGTTCAAGAGACCCAGTACTTC
NA,TRBV5-1,NA,TRBJ1-1,CASSPGFMNTEAFF,TGCGCCAGCAGCCCAGGGTTCATGAACACTGAAGCTTTCTTT
TRBD1,TRBV29-1,NA,TRBJ1-1,CSAHLDRLPLEAFF,TGCAGCGCCCACTTGGACAGGTTACCTCTAGAAGCTTTCTTT
TRBD2,TRBV7-9,NA,TRBJ2-1,CASSQLGGRNEQFF,TGTGCCAGCAGCCAGCTGGGGGGGAGGAATGAGCAGTTCTTC
TRBD2,TRBV2,NA,TRBJ2-2,CASSGSGRASPGELFF,TGTGCCAGCAGTGGAAGCGGGAGGGCCTCTCCCGGGGAGCTGTTTTTT
NA,TRBV7-9,NA,TRBJ1-1,CASSSLGIPQAFF,TGTGCCAGCAGCTCCCTCGGGATTCCCCAAGCTTTCTTT
TRBD1,TRBV30,NA,TRBJ1-6,CAPGTGTNSPLHF,TGTGCCCCCGGGACAGGGACTAATTCACCCCTCCACTTT
TRBD2,TRBV5-8,once,TRBJ2-7,CASRPRGVSSYEQYF,TGTGCCAGCAGGCCCCGGGGGGTCAGCTCCTACGAGCAGTACTTC
NA,TRBV30,NA,TRBJ1-4,CAWSGTGDEKLFF,TGTGCCTGGAGTGGCACAGGTGATGAAAAACTGTTTTTT
NA,TRBV19,NA,TRBJ1-3,CASSIDPGQRPGGNTIYF,TGTGCCAGTAGTATAGATCCCGGCCAGCGGCCGGGGGGAAACACCATATATTTT
TRBD1,TRBV30,NA,TRBJ1-3,CAWSTGGPGNTIYF,TGTGCCTGGAGTACAGGGGGCCCTGGAAACACCATATATTTT